A single sample is the source of the 31 T cell receptor beta chains below, sequenced in a study of T cell responses to AZD1222 COVID-19 vaccine (dated by TCRdb to about 2021). Library generation was performed with the immunoSEQ multiplex PCR assay. Imported from immuneACCESS, the table was reduced by TCRdb to in-frame sequences with V and J called. These copies leave out some clones; in studies compared against another copy, an unresolved V gene accounts for under half, and the cause of the remainder is not known. A total of nearly 110,000 clones appear in this sample, roughly 88% of them only once. The ten biggest clones cover approximately 5.4% of the sample. In light of the paper, this sample's time point label describes: baseline before first vaccination. The sample in question was peripheral blood, obtained on day 0 of AZD1222 vaccination. These receptors all come from an adult in good health.

The chain recombines TRBV28 with TRBJ1-2; weak D call: TRBD1 (6 bases). From germline, CDR1 is MDHEN and CDR2 SYDVKM. The CDR3 has 13 residues. V was clipped by 5 bases and J by 4 bases, with 11 bases between them. CDR3 DNA: TGTGCCAGCAGTGCGGACAGCCTCTATGGCTACACCTTC. Its translation: CASSADSLYGYTF.

This chain connects TRBV5-1 to TRBJ2-1; 13 bases are a match to TRBD2. Germline-derived CDR1 and CDR2 are SGHRS and YFSETQ. V lost 0 bases to trimming and J lost 7 bases; unmatched junction nucleotides: 7. The CDR3 spans 17 residues. CDR3 in DNA: TGCGCCAGCAGCTTGGTAACGGGACTAGCGGGGTATAATGAGCAGTTCTTC. Its protein product is CASSLVTGLAGYNEQFF.

The chain couples TRBV6-4 to TRBJ2-1; D gene unclear. CDR1 and CDR2 (germline): MRHNA, SNTAGT. This CDR3 comprises 16 residues. Trimming removed 11 bases at V and 2 bases at J, with 22 bases between. CDR3 sequence (DNA): TGTGCCGCCGCCTCCCGGCCCTCCGCGGCCTACAATGAGCAGTTCTTC. Amino acid sequence: CAAASRPSAAYNEQFF.

The CDR3 DNA reads TGTGCCAGCAGCTTAGGCGTCGAGCAGTTCTTC. Translating gives CASSLGVEQFF. The rearrangement joins TRBV7-9 to TRBJ2-1; no clear D. The germline V and J ends were trimmed by 1 base and 10 bases, with 5 bases remaining between them. The length of the CDR3 is 11 residues. Looked up from germline, CDR1 is SEHNR and CDR2 is FQNEAQ (reference sequence).

This rearrangement joins TRBV5-1 to TRBJ1-2; tentative D call: TRBD1 (5 bases). The CDR3 has 14 amino acids. V lost 0 bases to trimming and J lost 2 bases, with 8 bases between them. Germline V gene sequence: CDR1 SGHRS, CDR2 YFSETQ. CDR3 amino acids: CASSLVAGNYGYTF. The DNA for the CDR3 is TGCGCCAGCAGCTTGGTGGCAGGGAACTATGGCTACACCTTC.

The chain uses TRBV6-5 and TRBJ1-4, with 7 bases aligning to TRBD1. V lost 6 bases and J lost 8; bases outside the gene matches: 9. CDR1 is MNHEY, CDR2 SVGAGI, per germline. CDR3 length: 14 amino acids. The CDR3 loop reads CASRETGWTEKLFF. The CDR3 coding sequence is TGTGCCAGCAGAGAGACAGGGTGGACGGAAAAACTGTTTTTT.

This clone was counted a single time. J is TRBJ2-6 and V is TRBV19; D gene ambiguous. V lost 6 bases to trimming and J lost 0 bases, with 12 bases between them. The germline V gene encodes CDR1 LNHDA and CDR2 SQIVND (reference sequence). This CDR3 is 16 amino acids long. CDR3 region: CASSPRPSSGANVLTF. In DNA, the CDR3 is TGTGCCAGTAGCCCCCGCCCCTCCTCTGGGGCCAACGTCCTGACTTTC.

The chain uses TRBV27 and TRBJ1-1; tentatively, D is TRBD1 (5 bases). Per germline, CDR1 MNHEY and CDR2 SMNVEV (reference sequence). This CDR3 has 15 residues. Trimming stripped 3 bases from V and 3 bases from J, with 14 bases between. The DNA for the CDR3 is TGTGCCAGCAGTTTGGGGGGGGACCTATACACTGAAGCTTTCTTT. It codes for CASSLGGDLYTEAFF.

The V gene is TRBV5-1, the J gene TRBJ1-5; unclear D gene. Looked up from germline, CDR1 is SGHRS and CDR2 is YFSETQ. Trimming stripped 0 bases from V and 4 bases from J, with 8 bases between. CDR3 length: 14 residues. The CDR3: CASSLGQTNQPQHF. CDR3 nucleotides: TGCGCCAGCAGCTTGGGGCAGACAAATCAGCCCCAGCATTTT.

The sample holds a few counts of this clone. This chain connects TRBV9 to TRBJ2-1; 10 nucleotides match TRBD2. J gave up 2 bases and V 6 bases, and 11 bases lay outside the gene matches. Germline CDR1 is SGDLS and CDR2 is YYNGEE. CDR3 size: 17 residues. The CDR3 DNA sequence: TGTGCCAGCACCCCTAGCGGGAGTGGTCGGACCTACAATGAGCAGTTCTTC. This translates into CASTPSGSGRTYNEQFF.

V is TRBV18 and J is TRBJ1-5, with a possible D match to TRBD1 (5 bases). Germline-derived CDR1 and CDR2 are KGHSH and LQKENI. The CDR3 has 15 residues. V gave up 3 bases and J gave up 1 base, with 10 bases separating them. DNA for the CDR3: TGTGCCAGCTCACCGCGGAGGGACAGCAATCAGCCCCAGCATTTT. Translated: CASSPRRDSNQPQHF.

The CDR3 sequence: CASSQEGTLGQETQYF. The CDR3 DNA reads as TGTGCCAGCAGCCAAGAGGGGACGTTGGGGCAAGAGACCCAGTACTTC. This chain links TRBV3-1 (or the pseudogene TRBV3-2) with TRBJ2-5, with D perhaps given as TRBD1 or TRBD2 (5 bases each). The V gene lost 0 bases and the J gene lost 2 bases, with 13 bases spanning the gap. Per the germline V gene, CDR1 is LGHDT and CDR2 is YNNKEL (reference sequence). CDR3 length: 16 residues.

This clone has only a few counts. V gene TRBV4-1 combines with J gene TRBJ1-1; D not certain. The ends were cut back, 0 bases at V and 3 bases at J, with 11 bases in the middle. The CDR3 runs 15 residues. CDR1 MGHRA and CDR2 YSYEKL come from the germline V gene. CDR3 in amino acids: CASSQEPGVHTEAFF. The DNA of the CDR3 is TGCGCCAGCAGCCAAGAACCCGGGGTGCACACTGAAGCTTTCTTT.

The rearrangement uses TRBV24-1 and TRBJ2-1; the D call may be TRBD1 or TRBD2 (5 bases each). The CDR3 extends over 14 amino acids. The germline CDR1 and CDR2 sequences are KGHDR and SFDVKD. V dropped 3 bases and J dropped 6 bases, with 11 bases sitting between them. The chain's CDR3 is CATSDPTRGNEQFF. The CDR3 DNA follows: TGTGCCACCAGTGATCCAACGAGGGGCAATGAGCAGTTCTTC.

This chain joins TRBV6-5 and TRBJ1-4; no firm D call. Germline V gene sequence: CDR1 MNHEY, CDR2 SVGAGI. The V end lost 3 bases, the J end lost 4 bases, and 6 bases lay between the germline ends. This CDR3 has 13 residues. CDR3 region: CASSYGSNEKLFF. The CDR3 DNA is TGTGCCAGCAGTTATGGGAGTAATGAAAAACTGTTTTTT.

V usage is TRBV6-5 and J usage is TRBJ1-1; no reliable D call. V dropped 6 bases and J dropped 0 bases, with 11 bases sitting between them. Germline loops: CDR1 MNHEY, CDR2 SVGAGI. The CDR3 loop spans 14 amino acids. Here the CDR3 reads CASSSTMLNTEAFF. The DNA of the CDR3 is TGTGCCAGCAGCTCAACGATGCTGAACACTGAAGCTTTCTTT.

The chain links TRBV18 to TRBJ1-2; possibly TRBD1 for D (6 bases). The germline V and J ends were trimmed by 3 bases and 7 bases, with 18 bases remaining between them. The CDR3 spans 15 residues. Germline assignment: CDR1 KGHSH and CDR2 LQKENI. DNA for the CDR3: TGTGCCAGCTCACCCGTTGCGACAGGACTAGGTGGCTACACCTTC. This codes for CASSPVATGLGGYTF.

This clone was observed a single time. The chain uses TRBV19 and TRBJ1-1; no clear D. V lost 7 bases to trimming and J lost 4 bases, with 10 bases between them. CDR1 is LNHDA and CDR2 is SQIVND in the germline V gene (reference sequence). This CDR3 has 12 amino acids. The CDR3 reads CASTPRSTEAFF. DNA for the CDR3: TGTGCCAGTACCCCCCGATCCACTGAAGCTTTCTTT.

The V call is TRBV3-1 (or the pseudogene TRBV3-2), the J call TRBJ2-3, with TRBD2 as a possible D gene (6 bases). This CDR3 has 15 residues. Trimming pared 3 bases from V and 3 bases from J, leaving 13 bases between. CDR1 and CDR2 (germline): LGHDT, YNNKEL (reference sequence). As DNA, the CDR3 is TGTGCCAGCAGCCAGCTGGGGAGGCAAACAGATACGCAGTATTTT. Its protein is CASSQLGRQTDTQYF.

For the CDR3, the DNA is TGTGCCAGCAGCCTCAGTACCCTCGATGTTGCTGAAGCTTTCTTT. It yields the protein CASSLSTLDVAEAFF. This chain links TRBV7-9 with TRBJ1-1; no definite D call. V was clipped by 5 bases and J by 6 bases, with 19 bases between them. CDR1 SEHNR and CDR2 FQNEAQ come from the germline V gene (reference sequence). The CDR3 has 15 residues.

This clone was seen a single time. In DNA form, the CDR3 reads TGTGCCAGCAGTTCGCCAGGGAGGGGGAGGGCCGCCTATGGCTACACCTTC. Amino acids: CASSSPGRGRAAYGYTF. This sequence joins TRBV28 and TRBJ1-2; a weak D match, TRBD1 (6 bases). CDR1 MDHEN and CDR2 SYDVKM come from the germline V gene. V was clipped by 4 bases and J by 4 bases, with 22 bases between them. The CDR3 spans 17 residues.

The V call is TRBV19, the J call TRBJ1-5; D unclear. Germline V gives CDR1 LNHDA, CDR2 SQIVND (reference sequence). Trimming took 3 bases from V and 3 from J, leaving 15 bases between them. The CDR3 totals 16 residues. The CDR3 sequence: CASSIGPTRANQPQHF. The CDR3, as DNA: TGTGCCAGTAGTATTGGGCCAACCCGGGCCAATCAGCCCCAGCATTTT.

This sequence joins TRBV5-1 and TRBJ2-1, with TRBD2 identical over 10 bases. Germline V gene lookup returns CDR1 SGHRS and CDR2 YFSETQ. CDR3 length: 16 residues. V was pared by 0 bases and J by 8 bases, with 8 bases of the junction left unmatched. CDR3 in DNA: TGCGCCAGCAGCTTGGCATCTAGCGGGAGTACCCATGAGCAGTTCTTC. Its translation is CASSLASSGSTHEQFF.

The sample holds one count of this clone. This chain connects TRBV7-9 to TRBJ2-7; 7 bases agree with TRBD1. V was pared by 5 bases and J by 2 bases, with 6 bases of the junction left unmatched. The CDR3 runs 14 residues. CDR1 SEHNR and CDR2 FQNEAQ come from the germline V gene (reference sequence). The DNA for the CDR3 is TGTGCCAGCAGCCACAGGGGTACCCCCTACGAGCAGTACTTC. Its protein is CASSHRGTPYEQYF.

The chain employs TRBV7-6 and TRBJ2-3; 7 bases are a match to TRBD2. CDR3 length: 17 amino acids. J was trimmed by 2 bases and V by 4 bases; bases with no gene match: 12. Germline V gives CDR1 SGHVS, CDR2 FNYEAQ. The CDR3 is CASSSGLVGGFTDTQYF. CDR3 DNA sequence: TGTGCCAGCAGCTCCGGACTAGTAGGAGGTTTCACAGATACGCAGTATTTT.

This chain links TRBV28 with TRBJ1-5; D not certain. Germline assignment: CDR1 MDHEN and CDR2 SYDVKM. Trimming removed 5 bases at V and 0 bases at J, with 11 bases between. This CDR3 region has 15 residues. CDR3 DNA sequence: TGTGCCAGCAGTGATAGCCTCTATAGCAATCAGCCCCAGCATTTT. Translating it yields CASSDSLYSNQPQHF.

V is TRBV7-9 and J is TRBJ1-1; TRBD1 aligns across 7 bases. From germline, CDR1 is SEHNR and CDR2 FQNEAQ (reference sequence). The CDR3 length is 14 residues. Losses at the gene ends were 5 bases for V and 0 bases for J; bases not matched to a gene: 3. CDR3 residues: CASSRDSLNTEAFF. CDR3 bases: TGTGCCAGCAGCCGGGACAGCTTGAACACTGAAGCTTTCTTT.

V gene TRBV7-8 combines with J gene TRBJ1-1; 8 positions match TRBD1. The CDR3 totals 16 residues. Germline-derived CDR1 and CDR2 are SGHVS and FQNEAQ. The J segment lost 0 bases and the V segment lost 4 bases, leaving 7 bases of the junction unmatched. The CDR3 coding sequence is TGTGCCAGCAGCTCACGACAGGGGCAGTTGAACACTGAAGCTTTCTTT. The encoded protein is CASSSRQGQLNTEAFF. Full variable domain (outside the CDR3, taken from reference TRBV7-8 and TRBJ1-1): GAGVSQSPRYKVAKRGQDVALRCDPISGHVSLFWYQQALGQGPEFLTYFQNEAQLDKSGLPSDRFFAERPEGSVSTLKIQRTQQEDSAVYLCASSSRQGQLNTEAFFGQGTRLTVV.

The chain recombines TRBV7-3 with TRBJ1-1, with a possible D match to TRBD1 (6 bases). This CDR3 is built from 14 residues. Germline assignment: CDR1 SGHTA and CDR2 FQGTGA. Deletions cut 2 bases from V and 1 base from J, with 8 bases between. The CDR3 region has the DNA TGTGCCAGCAGCTTACAGGGGCCGAACACTGAAGCTTTCTTT. Encoded protein: CASSLQGPNTEAFF. The full variable domain, in which reference TRBV7-3 and TRBJ1-1 provide the parts outside the CDR3, is GAGVSQTPSNKVTEKGKYVELRCDPISGHTALYWYRQSLGQGPEFLIYFQGTGAADDSGLPNDRFFAVRPEGSVSTLKIQRTERGDSAVYLCASSLQGPNTEAFFGQGTRLTVV.

The J gene is TRBJ2-1, the V gene TRBV5-1; D is possibly TRBD2 (5 bases). Germline V gene data show CDR1 as SGHRS and CDR2 as YFSETQ. The V end was cut by 1 base, the J end by 9 bases, with 14 bases between. The CDR3 runs to 14 residues. CDR3 region: CASSLSPGMGEQFF. CDR3 DNA sequence: TGCGCCAGCAGCTTGTCCCCCGGGATGGGTGAGCAGTTCTTC.

This clone was found a few times. V gene TRBV28 combines with J gene TRBJ1-5; D is possibly TRBD1 (5 bases). The CDR3 runs to 14 residues. CDR1 and CDR2 from the germline V gene are MDHEN and SYDVKM. The V and J ends lost 5 bases and 3 bases respectively, with 11 bases between them. CDR3 sequence: CASSIRVNNQPQHF. CDR3 coding DNA: TGTGCCAGCAGTATCAGGGTTAACAATCAGCCCCAGCATTTT.